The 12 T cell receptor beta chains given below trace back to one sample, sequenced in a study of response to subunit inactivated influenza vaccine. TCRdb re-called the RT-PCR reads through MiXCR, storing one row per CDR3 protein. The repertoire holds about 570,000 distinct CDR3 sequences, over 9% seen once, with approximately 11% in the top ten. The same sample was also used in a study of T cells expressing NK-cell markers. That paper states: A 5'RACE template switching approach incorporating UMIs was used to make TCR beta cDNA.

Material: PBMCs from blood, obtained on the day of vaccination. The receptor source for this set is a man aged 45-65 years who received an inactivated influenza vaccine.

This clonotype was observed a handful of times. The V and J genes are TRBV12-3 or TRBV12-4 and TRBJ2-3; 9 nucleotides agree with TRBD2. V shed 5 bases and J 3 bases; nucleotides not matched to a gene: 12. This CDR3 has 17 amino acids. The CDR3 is CASSEIRAGGLTDTQYF. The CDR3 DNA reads TGTGCCAGCAGTGAAATTAGAGCGGGAGGTTTGACAGATACGCAGTATTTT.

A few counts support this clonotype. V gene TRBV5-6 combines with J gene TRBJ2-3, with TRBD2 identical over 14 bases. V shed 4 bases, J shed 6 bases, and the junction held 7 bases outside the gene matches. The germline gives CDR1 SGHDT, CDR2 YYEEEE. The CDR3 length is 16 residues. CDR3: CASSMGLAGVKDTQYF. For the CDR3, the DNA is TGTGCCAGCAGCATGGGACTAGCGGGAGTGAAGGATACGCAGTATTTT.

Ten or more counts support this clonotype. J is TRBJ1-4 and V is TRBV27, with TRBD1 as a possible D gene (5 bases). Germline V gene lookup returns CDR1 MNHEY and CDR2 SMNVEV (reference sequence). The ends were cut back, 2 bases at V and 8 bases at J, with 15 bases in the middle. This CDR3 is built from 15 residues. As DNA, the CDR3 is TGTGCCAGCAGTTTAGGGGGGTCATTAAAGGAAAAACTGTTTTTT. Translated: CASSLGGSLKEKLFF.

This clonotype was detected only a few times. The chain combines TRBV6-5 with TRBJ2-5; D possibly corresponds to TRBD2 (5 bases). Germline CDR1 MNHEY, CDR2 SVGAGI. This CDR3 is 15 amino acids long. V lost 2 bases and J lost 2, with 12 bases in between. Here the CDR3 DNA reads TGTGCCAGCAGTTACGGATACGGGGTTCAAGAGACCCAGTACTTC. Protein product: CASSYGYGVQETQYF.

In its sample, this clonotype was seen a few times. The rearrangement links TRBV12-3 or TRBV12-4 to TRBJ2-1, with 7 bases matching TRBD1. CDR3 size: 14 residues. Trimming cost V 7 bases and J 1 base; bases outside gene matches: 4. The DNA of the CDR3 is TGTGCCAGCACCCAGGGGGATTCCTACAATGAGCAGTTCTTC. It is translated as CASTQGDSYNEQFF.

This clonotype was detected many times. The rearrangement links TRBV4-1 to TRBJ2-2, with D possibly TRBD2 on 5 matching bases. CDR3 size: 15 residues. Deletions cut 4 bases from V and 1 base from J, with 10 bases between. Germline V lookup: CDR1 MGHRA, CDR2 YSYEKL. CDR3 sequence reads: CASSLYRGNTGELFF. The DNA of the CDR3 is TGCGCCAGCAGCCTCTATCGGGGGAACACCGGGGAGCTGTTTTTT.

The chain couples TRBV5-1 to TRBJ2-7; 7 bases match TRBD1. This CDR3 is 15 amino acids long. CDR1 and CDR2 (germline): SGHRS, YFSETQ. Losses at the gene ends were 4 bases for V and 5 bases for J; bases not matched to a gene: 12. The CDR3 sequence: CASSRGGAKKDEQYF. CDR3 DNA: TGCGCCAGCAGCAGAGGGGGCGCAAAGAAGGACGAGCAGTACTTC.

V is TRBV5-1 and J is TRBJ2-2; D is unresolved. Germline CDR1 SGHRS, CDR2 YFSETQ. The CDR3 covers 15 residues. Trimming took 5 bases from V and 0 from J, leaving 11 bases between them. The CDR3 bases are TGCGCCAGCAGGGGGAATCCGACGAACACCGGGGAGCTGTTTTTT. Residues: CASRGNPTNTGELFF.

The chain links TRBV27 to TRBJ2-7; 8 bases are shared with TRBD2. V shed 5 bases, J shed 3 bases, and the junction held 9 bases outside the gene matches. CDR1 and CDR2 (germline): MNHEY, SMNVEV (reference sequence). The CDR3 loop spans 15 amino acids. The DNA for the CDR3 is TGTGCCAGCAGTCCCGGGAGGGTGCTAATCTACGAGCAGTACTTC. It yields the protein CASSPGRVLIYEQYF.

CDR3 DNA sequence: TGTGCCAGCAGTTACGTACGGGACAGGGCCCTGAACACTGAAGCTTTCTTT. Translation: CASSYVRDRALNTEAFF. The J gene is TRBJ1-1, the V gene TRBV6-2 or TRBV6-3; 9 nucleotides agree with TRBD1. The CDR3 is 17 amino acids. Trimming removed 2 bases from V and 0 bases from J; junction bases left unmatched: 7. Germline V gene sequence: CDR1 MNHEY, CDR2 SVGEGT.

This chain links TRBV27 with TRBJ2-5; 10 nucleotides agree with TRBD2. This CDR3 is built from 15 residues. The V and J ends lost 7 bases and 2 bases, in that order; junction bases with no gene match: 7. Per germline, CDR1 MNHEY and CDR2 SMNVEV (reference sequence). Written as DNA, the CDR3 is TGTGCCAGCAATACGACTAGCGGGCAACAAGAGACCCAGTACTTC. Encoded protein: CASNTTSGQQETQYF.

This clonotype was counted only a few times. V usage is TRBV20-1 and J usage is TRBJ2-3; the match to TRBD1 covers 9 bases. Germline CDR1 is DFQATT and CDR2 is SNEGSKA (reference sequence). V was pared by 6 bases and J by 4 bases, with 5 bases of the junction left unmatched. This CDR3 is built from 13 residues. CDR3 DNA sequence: TGCAGTGCCTCTACAGGGGGCGCAGATACGCAGTATTTT. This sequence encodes CSASTGGADTQYF.